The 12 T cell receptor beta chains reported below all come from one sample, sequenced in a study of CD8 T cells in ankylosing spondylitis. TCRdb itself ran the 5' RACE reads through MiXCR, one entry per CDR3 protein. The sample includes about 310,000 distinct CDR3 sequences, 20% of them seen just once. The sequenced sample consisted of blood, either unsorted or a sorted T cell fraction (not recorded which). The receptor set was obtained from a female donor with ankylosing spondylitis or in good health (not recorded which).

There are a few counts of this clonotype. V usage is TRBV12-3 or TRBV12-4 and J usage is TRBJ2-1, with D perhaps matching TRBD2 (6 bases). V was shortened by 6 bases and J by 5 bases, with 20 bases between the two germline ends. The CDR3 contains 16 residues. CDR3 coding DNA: TGTGCCAGCAGCCCCGCTAGGAGGGGCCGGAACAATGAGCAGTTCTTC. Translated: CASSPARRGRNNEQFF.

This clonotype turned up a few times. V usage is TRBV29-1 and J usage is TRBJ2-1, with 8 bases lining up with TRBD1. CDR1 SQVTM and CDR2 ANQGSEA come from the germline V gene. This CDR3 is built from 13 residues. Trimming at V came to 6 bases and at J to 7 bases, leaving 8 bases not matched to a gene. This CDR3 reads CSVSDRERNEQFF. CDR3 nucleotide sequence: TGCAGCGTCTCGGACAGGGAAAGGAATGAGCAGTTCTTC.

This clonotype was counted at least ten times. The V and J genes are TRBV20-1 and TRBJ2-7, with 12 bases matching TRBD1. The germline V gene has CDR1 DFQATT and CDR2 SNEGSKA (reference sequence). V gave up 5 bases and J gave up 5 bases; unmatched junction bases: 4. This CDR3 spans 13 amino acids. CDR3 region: CSAGDRGPNEQYF. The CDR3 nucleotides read TGCAGTGCTGGGGACAGGGGGCCCAACGAGCAGTACTTC.

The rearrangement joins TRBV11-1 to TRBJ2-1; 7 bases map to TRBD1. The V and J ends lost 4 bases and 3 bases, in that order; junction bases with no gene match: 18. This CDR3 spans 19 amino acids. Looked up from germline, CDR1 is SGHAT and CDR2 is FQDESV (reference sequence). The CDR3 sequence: CASSSRYGATGAIYNEQFF. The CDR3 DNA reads TGTGCCAGCAGCTCACGCTACGGTGCCACAGGGGCCATCTACAATGAGCAGTTCTTC.

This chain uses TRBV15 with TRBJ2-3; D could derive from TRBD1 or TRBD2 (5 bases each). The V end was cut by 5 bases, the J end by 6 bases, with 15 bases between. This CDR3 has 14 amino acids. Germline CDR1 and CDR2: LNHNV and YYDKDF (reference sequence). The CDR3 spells CATSLLRGVDTQYF. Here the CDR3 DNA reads TGTGCCACCAGCTTACTTAGAGGGGTCGATACGCAGTATTTT.

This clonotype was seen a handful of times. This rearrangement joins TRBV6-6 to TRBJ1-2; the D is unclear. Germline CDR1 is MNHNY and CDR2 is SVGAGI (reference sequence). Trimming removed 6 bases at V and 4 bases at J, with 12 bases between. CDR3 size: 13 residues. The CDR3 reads CASSNGESYGYTF. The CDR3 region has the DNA TGTGCCAGCAGCAACGGAGAAAGCTATGGCTACACCTTC.

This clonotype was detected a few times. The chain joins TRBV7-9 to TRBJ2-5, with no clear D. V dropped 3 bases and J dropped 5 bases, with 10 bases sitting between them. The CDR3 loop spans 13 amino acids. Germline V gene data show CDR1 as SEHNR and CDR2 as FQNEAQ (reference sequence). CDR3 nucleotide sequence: TGTGCCAGCAGCTTTGGTACGTGGGAGACCCAGTACTTC. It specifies CASSFGTWETQYF.

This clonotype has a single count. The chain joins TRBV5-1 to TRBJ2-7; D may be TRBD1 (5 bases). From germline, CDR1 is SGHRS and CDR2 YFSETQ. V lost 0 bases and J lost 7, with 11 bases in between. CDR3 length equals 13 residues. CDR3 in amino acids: CASSLEGTGEQYF. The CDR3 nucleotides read TGCGCCAGCAGCTTGGAGGGAACAGGAGAGCAGTACTTC.

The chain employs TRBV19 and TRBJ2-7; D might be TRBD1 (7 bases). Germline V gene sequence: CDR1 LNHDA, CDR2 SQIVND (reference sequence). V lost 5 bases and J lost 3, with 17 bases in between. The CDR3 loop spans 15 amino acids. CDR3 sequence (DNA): TGTGCCAGTAGTCCAGGGGGGACAATATACTACGAGCAGTACTTC. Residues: CASSPGGTIYYEQYF.

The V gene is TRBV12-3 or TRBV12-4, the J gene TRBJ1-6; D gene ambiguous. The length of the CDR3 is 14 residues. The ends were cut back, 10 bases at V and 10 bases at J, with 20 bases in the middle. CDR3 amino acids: CATQRFGMQSPLHF. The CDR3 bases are TGTGCCACCCAGCGCTTTGGAATGCAGTCACCCCTCCACTTT.

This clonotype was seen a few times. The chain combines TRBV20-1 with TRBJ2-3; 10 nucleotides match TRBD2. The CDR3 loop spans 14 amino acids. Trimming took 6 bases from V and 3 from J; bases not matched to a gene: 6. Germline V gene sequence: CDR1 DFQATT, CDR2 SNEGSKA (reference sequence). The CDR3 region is CSAMTSGLTDTQYF. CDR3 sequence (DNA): TGCAGTGCCATGACTAGCGGGCTGACAGATACGCAGTATTTT.

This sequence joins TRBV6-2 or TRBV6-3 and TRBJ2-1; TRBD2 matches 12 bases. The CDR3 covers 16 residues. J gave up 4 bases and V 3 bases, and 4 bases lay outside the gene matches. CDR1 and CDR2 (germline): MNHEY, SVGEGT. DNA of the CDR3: TGTGCCAGCAGTTATCCCGGACTAGCGGGGTACAATGAGCAGTTCTTC. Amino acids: CASSYPGLAGYNEQFF.